The present T cell receptor beta chain was sequenced within a study of T-cell reconstitution after alpha-beta-depleted transplantation in children. This clonotype was counted between two and nine times. Unique molecular identifiers were used to barcode this TCRbeta library. TCRdb itself ran the PCR reads through MiXCR, one entry per CDR3 protein. This sample has more than 450,000 distinct CDR3 sequences; about 16% occur once, and the top ten carry less than 4%. V lost 3 bases and J lost 7; bases outside the gene matches: 7. The CDR3 extends over 14 amino acids. Germline CDR1 DFQATT, CDR2 SNEGSKA (reference sequence).

The source was PBMCs from the stem cell graft donor, collected from the stem cell graft. The chain joins TRBV20-1 to TRBJ2-1; 9 bases map to TRBD2. The TCR was taken from a human donor who donated a stem cell graft to a child with acute lymphoblastic leukemia. The CDR3 DNA is TGCAGTGCTAGGGTCTTTAGCGGGAGAAATGAGCAGTTCTTC. It encodes CSARVFSGRNEQFF.